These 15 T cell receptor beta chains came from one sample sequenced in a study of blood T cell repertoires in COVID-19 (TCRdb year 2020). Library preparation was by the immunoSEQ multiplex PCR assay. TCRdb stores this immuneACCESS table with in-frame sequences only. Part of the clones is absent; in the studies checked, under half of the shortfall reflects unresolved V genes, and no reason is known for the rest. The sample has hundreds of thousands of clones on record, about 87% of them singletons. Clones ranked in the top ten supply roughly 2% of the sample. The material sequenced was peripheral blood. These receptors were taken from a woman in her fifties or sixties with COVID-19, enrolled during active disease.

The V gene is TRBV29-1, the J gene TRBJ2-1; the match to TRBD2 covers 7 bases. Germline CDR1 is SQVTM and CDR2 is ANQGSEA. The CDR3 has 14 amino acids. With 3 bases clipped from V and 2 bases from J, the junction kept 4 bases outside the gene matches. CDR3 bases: TGCAGCGTTGACCATCTAGCGGCCTACAATGAGCAGTTCTTC. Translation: CSVDHLAAYNEQFF.

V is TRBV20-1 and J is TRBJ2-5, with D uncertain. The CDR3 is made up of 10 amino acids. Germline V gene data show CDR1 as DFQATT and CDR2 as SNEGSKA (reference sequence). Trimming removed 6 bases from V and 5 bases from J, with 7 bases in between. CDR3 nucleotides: TGCAGTGCCAACTTGGAGACCCAGTACTTC. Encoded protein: CSANLETQYF.

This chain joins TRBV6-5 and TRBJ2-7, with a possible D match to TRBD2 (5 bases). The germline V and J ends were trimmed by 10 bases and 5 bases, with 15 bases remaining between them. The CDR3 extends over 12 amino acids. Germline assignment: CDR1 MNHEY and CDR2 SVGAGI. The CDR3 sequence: CATTPGSHEQYF. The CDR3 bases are TGTGCCACCACCCCGGGGTCCCACGAGCAGTACTTC.

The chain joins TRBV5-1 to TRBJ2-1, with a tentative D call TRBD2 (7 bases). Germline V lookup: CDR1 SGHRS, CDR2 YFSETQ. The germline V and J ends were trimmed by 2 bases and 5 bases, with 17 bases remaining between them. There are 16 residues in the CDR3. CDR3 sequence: CASSFGGGSPHNEQFF. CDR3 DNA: TGCGCCAGCAGCTTCGGCGGGGGCTCGCCCCACAATGAGCAGTTCTTC.

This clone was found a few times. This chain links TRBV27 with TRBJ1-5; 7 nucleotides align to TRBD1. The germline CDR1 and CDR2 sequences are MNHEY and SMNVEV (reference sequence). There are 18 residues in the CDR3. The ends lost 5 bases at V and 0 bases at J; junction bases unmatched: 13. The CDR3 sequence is CASSTNLGTVYSNQPQHF. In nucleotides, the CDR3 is TGTGCCAGCAGTACCAATCTCGGGACAGTTTATAGCAATCAGCCCCAGCATTTT.

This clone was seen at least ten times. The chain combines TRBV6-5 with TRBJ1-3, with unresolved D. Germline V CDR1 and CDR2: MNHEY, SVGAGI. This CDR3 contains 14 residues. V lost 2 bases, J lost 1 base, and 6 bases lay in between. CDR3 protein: CASSYGGSGNTIYF. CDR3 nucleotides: TGTGCCAGCAGTTACGGAGGTTCTGGAAACACCATATATTTT.

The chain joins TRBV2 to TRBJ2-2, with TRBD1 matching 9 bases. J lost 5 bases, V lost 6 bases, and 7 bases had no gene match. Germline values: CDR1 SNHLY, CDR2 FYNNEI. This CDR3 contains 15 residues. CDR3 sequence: CASRTGTGFTGELFF. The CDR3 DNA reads TGTGCCAGCAGGACCGGGACAGGGTTTACCGGGGAGCTGTTTTTT.

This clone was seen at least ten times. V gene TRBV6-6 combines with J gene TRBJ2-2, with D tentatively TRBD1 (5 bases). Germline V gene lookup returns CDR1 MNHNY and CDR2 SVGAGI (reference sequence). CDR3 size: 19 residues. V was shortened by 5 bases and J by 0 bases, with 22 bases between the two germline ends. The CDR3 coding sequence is TGTGCCAGCAGTCTCCGCCCGTATTTTGACAGAACGAACACCGGGGAGCTGTTTTTT. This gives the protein CASSLRPYFDRTNTGELFF.

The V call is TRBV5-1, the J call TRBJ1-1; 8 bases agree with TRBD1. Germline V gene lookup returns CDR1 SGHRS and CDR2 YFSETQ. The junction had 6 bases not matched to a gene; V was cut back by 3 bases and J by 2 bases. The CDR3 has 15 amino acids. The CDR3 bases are TGCGCCAGCAGCTACGTTGGGACAGGCAACACTGAAGCTTTCTTT. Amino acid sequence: CASSYVGTGNTEAFF.

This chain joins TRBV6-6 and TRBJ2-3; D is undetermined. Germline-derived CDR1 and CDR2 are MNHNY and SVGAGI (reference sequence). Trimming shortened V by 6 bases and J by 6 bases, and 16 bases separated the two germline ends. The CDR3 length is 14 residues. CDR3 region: CASSTPSIPDTQYF. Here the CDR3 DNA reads TGTGCCAGCAGCACACCCTCCATCCCCGATACGCAGTATTTT.

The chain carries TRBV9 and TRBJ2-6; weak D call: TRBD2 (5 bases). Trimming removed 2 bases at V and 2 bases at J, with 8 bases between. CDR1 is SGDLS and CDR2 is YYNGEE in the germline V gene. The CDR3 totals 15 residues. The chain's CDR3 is CASSVAGPGANVLTF. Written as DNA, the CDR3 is TGTGCCAGCAGCGTGGCGGGCCCTGGGGCCAACGTCCTGACTTTC.

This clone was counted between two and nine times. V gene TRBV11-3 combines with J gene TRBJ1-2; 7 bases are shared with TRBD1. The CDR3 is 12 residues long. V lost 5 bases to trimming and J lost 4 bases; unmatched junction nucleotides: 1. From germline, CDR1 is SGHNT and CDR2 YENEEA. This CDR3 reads CASSQGGYGYTF. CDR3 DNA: TGTGCCAGCAGCCAGGGGGGCTATGGCTACACCTTC.

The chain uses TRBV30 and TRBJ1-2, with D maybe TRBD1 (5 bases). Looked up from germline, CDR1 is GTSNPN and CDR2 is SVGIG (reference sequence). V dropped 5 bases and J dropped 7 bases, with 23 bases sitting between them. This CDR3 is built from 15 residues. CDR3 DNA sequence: TGTGCCTGGGGCGCGGGGGTCGGGAAGGTAACTGGCTACACCTTC. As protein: CAWGAGVGKVTGYTF.

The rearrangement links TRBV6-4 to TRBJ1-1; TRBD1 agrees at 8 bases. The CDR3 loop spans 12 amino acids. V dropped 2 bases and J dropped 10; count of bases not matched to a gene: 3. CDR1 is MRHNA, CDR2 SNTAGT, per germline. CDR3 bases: TGTGCCAGCAGTGACCTACAGGGGGGAGCTTTCTTT. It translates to CASSDLQGGAFF.

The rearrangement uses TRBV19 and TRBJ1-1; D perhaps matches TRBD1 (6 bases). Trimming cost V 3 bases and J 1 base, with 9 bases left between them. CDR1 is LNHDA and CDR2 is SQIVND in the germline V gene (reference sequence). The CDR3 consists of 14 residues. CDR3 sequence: CASSIRGTNTEAFF. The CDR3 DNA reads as TGTGCCAGTAGTATCAGGGGTACGAACACTGAAGCTTTCTTT.